Below, 9 T cell receptor beta chains from the same sample are listed, as sequenced in a study of spatial heterogeneity in lung cancer. Findings of the study overall: Tumor mutation counts were tracked by expanded intratumoral alpha and beta TCR counts.

TCRdb re-called the 5' RACE reads through MiXCR, storing one row per CDR3 protein. The table lists over 5,500 distinct CDR3 sequences, about 15% of them singletons. For these TCRs, the target antigens are not known. Documented time point: sample taken at primary tumor resection. The sequenced sample was lung tumor tissue, obtained at surgery. Receptors were obtained from a male donor with early-stage non-small cell lung cancer.

The chain links TRBV20-1 to TRBJ2-6; D gene ambiguous. This CDR3 has 15 amino acids. Germline-derived CDR1 and CDR2 are DFQATT and SNEGSKA (reference sequence). V lost 6 bases and J 4 bases, leaving 16 bases between the germline ends. The CDR3 nucleotides read TGCAGTGCCAGTGGGTCCTTGTCCGGGGCCAACGTCCTGACTTTC. The encoded protein is CSASGSLSGANVLTF.

Within the sample, this clonotype is medium-sized. V is TRBV20-1 and J is TRBJ2-1; 12 positions agree with TRBD2. CDR3 length: 16 amino acids. The V gene end was trimmed by 4 bases and the J gene end by 6 bases; junction bases not matched to a gene: 10. CDR1 is DFQATT, CDR2 SNEGSKA, per germline (reference sequence). The CDR3 region is CSATDWGLAGSNEQFF. As DNA, the CDR3 is TGCAGTGCTACTGATTGGGGACTAGCGGGTAGCAATGAGCAGTTCTTC.

This clonotype was observed at least ten times. V is TRBV12-3 or TRBV12-4 and J is TRBJ2-2; 9 bases agree with TRBD2. CDR3 length: 15 amino acids. After removal of 8 bases from V and 0 bases from J, the junction contained 4 bases not matched to a gene. The CDR3 spells CASAWTSANTGELFF. The DNA for the CDR3 is TGTGCCAGCGCATGGACTAGCGCGAACACCGGGGAGCTGTTTTTT.

The rearrangement uses TRBV29-1 and TRBJ2-3, with no clear D. This CDR3 spans 11 amino acids. Trimming pared 6 bases from V and 6 bases from J, leaving 10 bases between. The germline V gene has CDR1 SQVTM and CDR2 ANQGSEA. As DNA, the CDR3 is TGCAGCGTGGGGTTCATGGATACGCAGTATTTT. It translates to CSVGFMDTQYF.

The chain has TRBV29-1 and TRBJ1-2, with D uncertain. From germline, CDR1 is SQVTM and CDR2 ANQGSEA. Trimming left V 3 bases short and J 5 bases short, with 7 bases between. This CDR3 is 11 amino acids long. The CDR3 nucleotides read TGCAGCGTTGAGTCCGTATATGGCTACACCTTC. It yields the protein CSVESVYGYTF.

By proportion, this clonotype is medium-sized (0.01 to 0.1%). The CDR3 DNA reads TGTGCCAGCAGCACGCATCCGGGACAGGGGGGGAATGAGCAGTTCTTC. Its translation is CASSTHPGQGGNEQFF. The rearrangement links TRBV9 to TRBJ2-1, with 11 bases matching TRBD1. Germline CDR1 is SGDLS and CDR2 is YYNGEE. This CDR3 is 16 amino acids long. V shed 4 bases, J shed 7 bases, and the junction held 10 bases outside the gene matches.

The V call is TRBV12-3 or TRBV12-4, the J call TRBJ2-5; D gene uncertain. V was shortened by 1 base and J by 0 bases, with 6 bases between the two germline ends. The CDR3 contains 14 residues. The CDR3 spells CASSLGVYQETQYF. The CDR3 nucleotides read TGTGCCAGCAGTTTAGGGGTATACCAAGAGACCCAGTACTTC.

This chain uses TRBV6-2 or TRBV6-3 with TRBJ2-3; D is unclear. CDR1 and CDR2 (germline): MNHEY, SVGEGT. Trimming removed 3 bases at V and 2 bases at J, with 6 bases between. The CDR3 is 13 amino acids. The CDR3 DNA reads TGTGCCAGCAGTTATCGAATCACAGATACGCAGTATTTT. Protein: CASSYRITDTQYF.

This clonotype rates as medium-sized. This rearrangement joins TRBV12-3 or TRBV12-4 to TRBJ2-1; 7 bases fit TRBD2. The length of the CDR3 is 13 residues. The ends lost 7 bases at V and 9 bases at J; junction bases unmatched: 9. Written as DNA, the CDR3 is TGTGCCAGCAAAATGGAGGGGAGGGCTGAGCAGTTCTTC. It yields the protein CASKMEGRAEQFF.